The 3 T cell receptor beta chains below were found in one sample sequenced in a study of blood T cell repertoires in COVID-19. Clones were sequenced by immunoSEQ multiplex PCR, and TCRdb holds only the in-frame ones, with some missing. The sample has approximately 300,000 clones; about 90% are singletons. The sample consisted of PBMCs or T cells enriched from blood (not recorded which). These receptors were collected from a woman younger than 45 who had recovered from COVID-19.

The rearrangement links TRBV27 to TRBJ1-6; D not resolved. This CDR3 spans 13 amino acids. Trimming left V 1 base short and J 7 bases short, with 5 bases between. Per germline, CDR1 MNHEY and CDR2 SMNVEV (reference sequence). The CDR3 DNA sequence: TGTGCCAGCAGTTTATTCTTCAATTCACCCCTCCACTTT. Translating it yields CASSLFFNSPLHF.

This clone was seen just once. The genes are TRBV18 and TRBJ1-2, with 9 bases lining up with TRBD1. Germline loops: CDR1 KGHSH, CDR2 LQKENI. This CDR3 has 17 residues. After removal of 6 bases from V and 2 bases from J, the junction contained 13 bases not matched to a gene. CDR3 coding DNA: TGTGCCAGCTCGCTGATTGAAACCGGGACAGGGAACTATGGCTACACCTTC. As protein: CASSLIETGTGNYGYTF.

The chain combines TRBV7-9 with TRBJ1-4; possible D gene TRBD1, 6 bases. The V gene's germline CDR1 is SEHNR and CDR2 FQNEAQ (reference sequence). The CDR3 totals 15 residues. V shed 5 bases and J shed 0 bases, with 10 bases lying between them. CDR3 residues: CASSPGATTNEKLFF. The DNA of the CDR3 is TGTGCCAGCAGCCCAGGGGCCACAACTAATGAAAAACTGTTTTTT.